Detailed here is one TCR beta chain. Its antigen is currently unknown. Generated by immunoSEQ multiplex PCR, the TCRdb table keeps only in-frame clones and is missing some. This sample has around 30,000 clones, with roughly 90% found just once. The data were taken from a study of T cells in narcolepsy. Across the study: Enrolled donors included narcolepsy type 1 or type 2 patients and healthy controls. Notes on the study in general: Autoreactive HCRT-specific and TRIB2-specific clonotypes were marked in same-patient CSF-versus-blood CD4+ comparisons. Autoreactive clonotypes reportedly recurred in blood of same and different patients, not controls.

Per the germline V gene, CDR1 is SGDLS and CDR2 is YYNGEE. This CDR3 region has 14 residues. V lost 2 bases, J lost 6 bases, and 11 bases lay in between. The gene calls are TRBV9 and TRBJ2-2; a possible D gene is TRBD1 (5 bases). The source of this sequence is a human donor with narcolepsy. The sample comprised CD45RA- memory CD4+ T cells from PBMCs. The CDR3 spells CASSVQGRSGELFF. The CDR3 nucleotides are TGTGCCAGCAGCGTCCAGGGAAGGTCCGGGGAGCTGTTTTTT. Filled out from reference TRBV9 and TRBJ2-2, the complete variable domain reads DSGVTQTPKHLITATGQRVTLRCSPRSGDLSVYWYQQSLDQGLQFLIQYYNGEERAKGNILERFSAQQFPDLHSELNLSSLELGDSALYFCASSVQGRSGELFFGEGSRLTVL.